These T cell receptor beta chains were read from a single sample in a study of human T cells and chemical hapten exposure. In TCRdb, the RACE reads were re-called with MiXCR into one record per CDR3 protein. The data contain about 380,000 distinct CDR3 sequences, approximately 5% of them seen just once; the ten biggest clones take up around 2%. The sample was whole blood, taken in connection with sensitization to the hapten diphenylcyclopropenone (DPC). The receptor source for this set is a woman aged 50 to 65 with alopecia areata. Some clones in this sample may be carry-over from other donors' samples. Each CDR3 is given with its conserved first and last residue. A D gene is named only where the DNA matches it firmly. A clone size is listed for some rows: how often the clone was seen (once, few, many), or a class if it is expanded.

abundance	v_gene	j_gene	d_gene	CDR3aa	CDR3nt
.	TRBV15	TRBJ2-4	TRBD2	CATSRGAGVDIQYF	TGTGCCACCAGCAGAGGGGCGGGGGTCGACATTCAGTACTTC
.	TRBV28	TRBJ1-5	TRBD1	CASSSPGDSRNQPQHF	TGTGCCAGCAGTTCTCCAGGGGACAGTCGAAATCAGCCCCAGCATTTT
.	TRBV28	TRBJ2-7	.	CASSSRQAPYEQYF	TGTGCCAGCAGCTCACGACAGGCCCCCTACGAGCAGTACTTC
many	TRBV4-1	TRBJ1-1	.	CASSREDTGRGTEAFF	TGCGCCAGCAGCCGGGAAGATACAGGGAGGGGAACTGAAGCTTTCTTT
.	TRBV7-9	TRBJ2-7	.	CASSFTGPTYEQYF	TGTGCCAGCAGCTTTACGGGCCCTACTTACGAGCAGTACTTC
few	TRBV2	TRBJ2-1	TRBD2	CASRLAGGKGEQFF	TGTGCCAGCCGACTAGCGGGAGGGAAGGGGGAGCAGTTCTTC
.	TRBV12-3/TRBV12-4	TRBJ2-7	.	CASKPSLGRRGEQYF	TGTGCCAGCAAACCCTCGCTAGGCCGCAGAGGCGAGCAGTACTTC
many	TRBV20-1	TRBJ1-2	.	CSARDSTYGYTF	TGCAGTGCTAGAGATAGCACCTATGGCTACACCTTC
many	TRBV14	TRBJ2-7	.	CASSQVSREQYF	TGTGCCAGCAGCCAAGTTAGTCGCGAGCAGTACTTC
many	TRBV29-1	TRBJ2-1	.	CSVEEAGRGEQFF	TGCAGCGTTGAAGAGGCGGGGCGGGGTGAGCAGTTCTTC
.	TRBV7-2	TRBJ1-2	TRBD1	CASSLVGQGNHGYTF	TGTGCCAGCAGCTTAGTGGGACAGGGTAACCATGGCTACACCTTC
.	TRBV12-3/TRBV12-4	TRBJ1-2	.	CASSLGGWNGYTF	TGTGCCAGCAGTTTGGGGGGTTGGAATGGCTACACCTTC
few	TRBV6-1	TRBJ2-7	.	CASEGARGHEQYF	TGTGCCAGCGAAGGGGCGCGAGGCCACGAGCAGTACTTC
few	TRBV7-9	TRBJ2-1	.	CASSLSFEQFF	TGTGCCAGCAGCTTATCTTTTGAGCAGTTCTTC
few	TRBV28	TRBJ2-3	TRBD1	CASSLGDRGLDTQYF	TGTGCCAGCAGTTTGGGGGACAGGGGGCTGGATACGCAGTATTTT
many	TRBV14	TRBJ2-6	.	CASSQRRAGANVLTF	TGTGCCAGCAGCCAAAGGAGGGCCGGGGCCAACGTCCTGACTTTC
many	TRBV9	TRBJ2-2	TRBD1	CASSVARTGFAGELFF	TGTGCCAGCAGCGTAGCTAGGACAGGGTTTGCCGGGGAGCTGTTTTTT
.	TRBV7-2	TRBJ1-2	TRBD1	CASTGMRDRDNYGYTF	TGTGCCAGCACCGGAATGCGGGACAGGGACAACTATGGCTACACCTTC
many	TRBV13	TRBJ1-2	.	CASSLDRDRYGYTF	TGTGCCAGCAGCTTAGACAGGGATCGGTATGGCTACACCTTC
.	TRBV13	TRBJ2-7	TRBD2	CASSFLAGGTYEQYF	TGTGCCAGCAGCTTTCTAGCGGGTGGAACCTACGAGCAGTACTTC
.	TRBV11-2	TRBJ1-5	.	CASSIGQIDQPQHF	TGTGCCAGCAGCATCGGACAGATCGATCAGCCCCAGCATTTT
.	TRBV19	TRBJ2-2	.	CASSIVGELFF	TGTGCCAGTAGTATAGTAGGGGAGCTGTTTTTT
.	TRBV6-5	TRBJ2-1	TRBD2	CASRPSGSRGSEQFF	TGTGCCAGCAGGCCTAGCGGGAGTCGGGGGTCTGAGCAGTTCTTC
few	TRBV2	TRBJ1-1	.	CASSGRGRAAFF	TGTGCCAGCAGTGGAAGGGGGAGAGCAGCTTTCTTT
many	TRBV11-2	TRBJ2-7	.	CASSFGESYEQYF	TGTGCCAGCAGCTTCGGGGAGTCCTACGAGCAGTACTTC
.	TRBV7-6	TRBJ1-5	TRBD1	CASSFGTGMSNQPQHF	TGTGCCAGCAGCTTTGGGACAGGGATGAGCAATCAGCCCCAGCATTTT
many	TRBV20-1	TRBJ2-7	TRBD2	CSAWGLAGREQYF	TGCAGTGCTTGGGGACTAGCGGGACGCGAGCAGTACTTC
.	TRBV20-1	TRBJ1-6	.	CSGLPGVNSPLHF	TGCAGTGGACTCCCCGGGGTTAATTCACCCCTCCACTTT
many	TRBV27	TRBJ1-1	.	CASSFGGANEAFF	TGTGCCAGCAGTTTTGGGGGCGCGAATGAAGCTTTCTTT
many	TRBV20-1	TRBJ1-5	.	CSATTLTTQTLQPQHF	TGCAGTGCTACCACACTAACTACCCAGACCCTTCAGCCCCAGCATTTT
.	TRBV10-2	TRBJ2-1	TRBD2	CASSARSGGPTNEQFF	TGCGCCAGCAGCGCTCGGAGCGGGGGGCCTACAAATGAGCAGTTCTTC
.	TRBV27	TRBJ1-5	.	CASSVRSNQPQHF	TGTGCCAGCAGTGTCAGGAGCAATCAGCCCCAGCATTTT
many	TRBV6-2/TRBV6-3	TRBJ2-1	.	CAIGPRRGNEQFF	TGTGCCATCGGGCCCCGGAGGGGCAATGAGCAGTTCTTC
.	TRBV3-1	TRBJ2-2	.	CASSPGTGRRGELFF	TGTGCCAGCAGCCCCGGGACCGGGCGACGCGGGGAGCTGTTTTTT
few	TRBV5-1	TRBJ2-3	.	CASSKDGPRDTQYF	TGCGCCAGCTCCAAGGACGGTCCAAGAGATACGCAGTATTTT
many	TRBV28	TRBJ2-3	.	CASSPAGGTDTQYF	TGTGCCAGCAGTCCCGCTGGGGGAACAGATACGCAGTATTTT
many	TRBV6-2/TRBV6-3	TRBJ2-6	.	CASSYRRADNRGSGANVLTF	TGTGCCAGCAGTTACCGCCGGGCGGACAATCGAGGGAGCGGGGCCAACGTCCTGACTTTC
many	TRBV6-2/TRBV6-3	TRBJ2-1	.	CASREPNQYNEQFF	TGTGCCAGCAGAGAACCGAACCAGTACAATGAGCAGTTCTTC
many	TRBV3-1	TRBJ2-1	TRBD2	CASSGTSGGLNWFF	TGTGCCAGCAGCGGGACTAGCGGGGGGCTGAACTGGTTCTTC
.	TRBV7-9	TRBJ1-5	.	CASSKPGLPNQPQHF	TGTGCCAGCAGCAAACCGGGACTCCCGAATCAGCCCCAGCATTTT
many	TRBV20-1	TRBJ2-1	TRBD2	CSAPLAGGGRYNEQFF	TGCAGTGCTCCTCTAGCGGGAGGGGGTCGTTACAATGAGCAGTTCTTC
few	TRBV7-2	TRBJ2-1	.	CASSLGQELSIYYNEQFF	TGTGCCAGCAGCTTAGGGCAGGAACTCTCCATCTACTACAATGAGCAGTTCTTC
few	TRBV6-4	TRBJ1-1	TRBD1	CASSESGQADTEAFF	TGTGCCAGCAGTGAATCTGGACAGGCAGACACTGAAGCTTTCTTT
many	TRBV7-9	TRBJ1-6	.	CASSNNSPLHF	TGTGCCAGCAGCAACAATTCACCCCTCCACTTT
many	TRBV29-1	TRBJ1-5	.	CSVELEGVGNQPQHF	TGCAGCGTTGAGTTGGAGGGGGTTGGGAATCAGCCCCAGCATTTT
many	TRBV20-1	TRBJ2-3	.	CSAQPWDTQYF	TGCAGTGCGCAGCCCTGGGATACGCAGTATTTT
.	TRBV12-3/TRBV12-4	TRBJ1-1	TRBD1	CASTQTGVNTEAFF	TGTGCCAGCACCCAGACAGGGGTGAACACTGAAGCTTTCTTT
many	TRBV5-1	TRBJ2-1	.	CASSLRLALNNEQFF	TGCGCCAGCAGCTTACGGCTAGCGTTAAACAATGAGCAGTTCTTC
few	TRBV10-1	TRBJ2-6	.	CASESGANVLTF	TGCGCCAGCGAGTCTGGGGCCAACGTCCTGACTTTC
many	TRBV7-8	TRBJ1-1	TRBD1	CASSLATGGSSEAFF	TGTGCCAGCAGCTTAGCGACAGGGGGTTCATCTGAAGCTTTCTTT
many	TRBV14	TRBJ2-1	.	CASSQRTFNEQFF	TGTGCCAGCAGCCAACGGACTTTCAATGAGCAGTTCTTC
few	TRBV7-9	TRBJ1-4	.	CASSFLGTNEKLFF	TGTGCCAGCAGCTTCCTAGGGACTAATGAAAAACTGTTTTTT
many	TRBV29-1	TRBJ2-7	.	CSVEEGLGGYEQYF	TGCAGCGTTGAAGAAGGGCTAGGAGGGTACGAGCAGTACTTC
.	TRBV28	TRBJ2-2	TRBD1	CASSLVQGDTGELFF	TGTGCCAGCAGTTTGGTACAGGGGGACACCGGGGAGCTGTTTTTT
.	TRBV5-6	TRBJ1-5	TRBD1	CASSLGGTVSNQPQHF	TGTGCCAGCAGCTTGGGGGGGACAGTCAGCAATCAGCCCCAGCATTTT
many	TRBV20-1	TRBJ2-1	TRBD2	CSASTGGRAYNEQFF	TGCAGTGCTAGTACCGGCGGGAGGGCCTACAATGAGCAGTTCTTC
many	TRBV6-5	TRBJ1-1	.	CASSYEGVRRTEAFF	TGTGCCAGCAGTTACGAGGGGGTTCGGAGGACTGAAGCTTTCTTT
many	TRBV5-6	TRBJ1-2	.	CASSSESRRHGYTF	TGTGCCAGCAGCTCGGAGTCCAGAAGGCATGGCTACACCTTC
many	TRBV2	TRBJ2-2	.	CASRPDGNTGELFF	TGTGCCAGCAGACCGGACGGGAACACCGGGGAGCTGTTTTTT